The 5 T cell receptor beta chains below all came from one sample that was sequenced in a study of T cells in Graves' hyperthyroidism and ophthalmopathy. It was RNA transcripts that yielded the amplified TCR beta CDR3 regions. Carried out on the TCR CDR3, a first-round RT-PCR used the HTBI primer set. MiXCR, run by TCRdb on the multiplex PCR reads, gives a single entry per CDR3 protein. The table shows a few hundred thousand distinct CDR3 sequences, with 40% to 55% occurring only once. The sequenced sample was peripheral blood or thyroid tissue (not recorded which). These receptors were collected from an adult woman with Graves' disease, either hyperthyroidism or ophthalmopathy (not recorded which).

CDR3: CSGIAGTLRAEAFF. The CDR3 bases are TGCAGCGGAATAGCGGGGACACTCCGGGCTGAAGCTTTCTTT. The J gene is TRBJ1-1, the V gene TRBV29-1; weak D call: TRBD1 (6 bases). The CDR3 totals 14 residues. The germline CDR1 and CDR2 sequences are SQVTM and ANQGSEA. Trimming stripped 7 bases from V and 6 bases from J, with 21 bases between.

This clonotype was picked up a small number of times. The chain links TRBV7-9 to TRBJ2-7; D is perhaps TRBD2 (6 bases). The V end lost 10 bases, the J end lost 9 bases, and 28 bases lay between the germline ends. Looked up from germline, CDR1 is SEHNR and CDR2 is FQNEAQ (reference sequence). CDR3 length equals 15 residues. CDR3 bases: TGTGCCAACAGTGTCGCCGGGACTTCCTTAATGTTGCAGTACTTC. Residues: CANSVAGTSLMLQYF.

The V gene is TRBV5-8, the J gene TRBJ1-5, with D possibly matching TRBD1 (6 bases). This CDR3 has 16 amino acids. CDR1 and CDR2 (germline): SGHTS, YDEGEE. The V gene lost 4 bases and the J gene lost 3 bases, with 17 bases spanning the gap. The CDR3 region has the DNA TGTGCCAGCAGCCACCGGGACATCCCTCACAATCAGCCCCAGCATTTT. Its translation: CASSHRDIPHNQPQHF.

The V and J genes are TRBV5-5 and TRBJ1-1; D remains unclear. Per the germline V gene, CDR1 is SGHKS and CDR2 is YYEKEE (reference sequence). Trimming pared 4 bases from V and 6 bases from J, leaving 10 bases between. The CDR3 length is 12 residues. The CDR3 coding sequence is TGTGCCAGCAGCGGTGGACGGGCTGAAGCTTTCTTT. Protein: CASSGGRAEAFF. Together with reference TRBV5-5 and TRBJ1-1, the CDR3 gives the full variable domain: DAGVTQSPTHLIKTRGQQVTLRCSPISGHKSVSWYQQVLGQGPQFIFQYYEKEERGRGNFPDRFSARQFPNYSSELNVNALLLGDSALYLCASSGGRAEAFFGQGTRLTVV.

The chain joins TRBV13 to TRBJ2-5, with 11 bases identical to TRBD2. Germline V lookup: CDR1 PRHDT, CDR2 FYEKMQ (reference sequence). CDR3 length: 17 residues. With V trimmed by 5 bases and J by 4 bases, 12 bases remained unmatched. CDR3 protein: CASSGGKSSGRAETQYF. Here the CDR3 DNA reads TGTGCCAGCAGCGGAGGCAAGAGTAGCGGGAGGGCAGAGACCCAGTACTTC.